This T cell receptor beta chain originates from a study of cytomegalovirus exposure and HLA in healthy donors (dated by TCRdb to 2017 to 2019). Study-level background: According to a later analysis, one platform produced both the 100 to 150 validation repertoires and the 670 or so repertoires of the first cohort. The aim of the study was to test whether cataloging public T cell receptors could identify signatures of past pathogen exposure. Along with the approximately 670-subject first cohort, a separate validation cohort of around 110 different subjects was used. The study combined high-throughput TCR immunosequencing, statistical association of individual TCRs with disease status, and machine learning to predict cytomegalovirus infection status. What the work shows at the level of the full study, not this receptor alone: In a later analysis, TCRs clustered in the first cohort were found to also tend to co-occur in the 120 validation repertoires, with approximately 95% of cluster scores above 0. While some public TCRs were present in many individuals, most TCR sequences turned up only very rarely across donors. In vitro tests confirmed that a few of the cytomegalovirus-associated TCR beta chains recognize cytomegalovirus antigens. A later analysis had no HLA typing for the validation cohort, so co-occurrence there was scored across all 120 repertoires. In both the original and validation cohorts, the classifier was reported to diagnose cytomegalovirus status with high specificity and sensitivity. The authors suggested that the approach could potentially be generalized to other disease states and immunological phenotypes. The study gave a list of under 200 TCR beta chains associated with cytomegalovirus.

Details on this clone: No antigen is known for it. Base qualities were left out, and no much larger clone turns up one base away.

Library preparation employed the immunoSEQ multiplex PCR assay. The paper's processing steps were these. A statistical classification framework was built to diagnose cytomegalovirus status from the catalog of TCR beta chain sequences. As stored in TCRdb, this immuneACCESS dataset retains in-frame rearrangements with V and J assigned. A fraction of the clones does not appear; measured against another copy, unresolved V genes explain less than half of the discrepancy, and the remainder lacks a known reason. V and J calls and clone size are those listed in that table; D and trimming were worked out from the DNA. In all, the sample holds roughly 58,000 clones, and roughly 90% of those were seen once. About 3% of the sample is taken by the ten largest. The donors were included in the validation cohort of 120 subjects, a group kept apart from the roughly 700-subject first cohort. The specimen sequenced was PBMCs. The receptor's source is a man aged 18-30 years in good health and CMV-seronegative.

The DNA sequence reads TGCGCCAGCAGCCTCTCTCCTACAGGATTTGGTGTCTACACCTTC. Its protein is CASSLSPTGFGVYTF. The rearrangement joined TRBV4-1 to TRBJ1-2; 5 matching bases give a weak D call of TRBD1. Inclusive of the bounding cysteine and phenylalanine, the CDR3 is 15 residues long. This entry keeps only the CDR3 DNA: 45 bases, framed from base 1. The germline V gene specifies MGHRA as CDR1 and YSYEKL as CDR2. Trimming at the junction amounts to 4 bases on V and 10 bases on J, and the germline ends lie 22 bases apart.